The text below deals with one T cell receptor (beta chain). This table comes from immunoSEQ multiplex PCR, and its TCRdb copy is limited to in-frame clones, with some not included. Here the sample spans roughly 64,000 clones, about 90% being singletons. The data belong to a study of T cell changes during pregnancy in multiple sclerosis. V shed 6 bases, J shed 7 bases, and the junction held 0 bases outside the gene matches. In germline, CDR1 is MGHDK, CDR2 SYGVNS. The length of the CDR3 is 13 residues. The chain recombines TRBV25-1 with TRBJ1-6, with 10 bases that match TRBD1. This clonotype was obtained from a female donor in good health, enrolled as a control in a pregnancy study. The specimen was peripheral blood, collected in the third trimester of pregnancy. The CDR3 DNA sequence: TGTGCCAGCAGGACAGGGGGCAATTCACCCCTCCACTTT. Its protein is CASRTGGNSPLHF.